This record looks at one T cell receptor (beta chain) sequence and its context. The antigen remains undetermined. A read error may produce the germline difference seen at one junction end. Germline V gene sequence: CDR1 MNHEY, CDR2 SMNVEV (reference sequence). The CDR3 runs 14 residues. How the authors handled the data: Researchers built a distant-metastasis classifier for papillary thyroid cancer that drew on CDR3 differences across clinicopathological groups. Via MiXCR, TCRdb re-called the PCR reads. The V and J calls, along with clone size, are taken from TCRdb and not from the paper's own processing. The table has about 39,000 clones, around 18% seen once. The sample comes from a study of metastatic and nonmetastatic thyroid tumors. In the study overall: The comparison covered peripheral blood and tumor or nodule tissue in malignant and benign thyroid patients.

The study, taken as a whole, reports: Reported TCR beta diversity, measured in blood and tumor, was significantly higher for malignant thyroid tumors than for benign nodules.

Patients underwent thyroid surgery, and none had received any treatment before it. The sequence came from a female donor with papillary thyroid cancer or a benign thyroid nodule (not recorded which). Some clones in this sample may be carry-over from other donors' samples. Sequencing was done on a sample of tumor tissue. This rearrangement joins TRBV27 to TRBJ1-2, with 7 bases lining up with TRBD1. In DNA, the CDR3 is TGTGCCATCAGTGCCGGGACAGTGAACTATGGCTACACCTTC. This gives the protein CAISAGTVNYGYTF.